The 15 T cell receptor beta chains given below trace back to one sample, sequenced in a study of blood T cell repertoires in COVID-19. Some clones are missing from TCRdb's copy, which holds only in-frame ones; the method was immunoSEQ multiplex PCR. The table lists some 250,000 clones, around 85% of them singletons. The sample taken for sequencing was peripheral blood. These receptors were taken from a woman in her twenties or thirties who had recovered from COVID-19.

The V and J genes are TRBV9 and TRBJ2-1, with D tentatively TRBD2 (6 bases). Per the germline V gene, CDR1 is SGDLS and CDR2 is YYNGEE. The V gene lost 3 bases and the J gene lost 8 bases, with 24 bases spanning the gap. The CDR3 extends over 17 amino acids. CDR3 nucleotides: TGTGCCAGCAGCGACCCGCGGTGGGCTAGCGAGCTGTATGAGCAGTTCTTC. Protein: CASSDPRWASELYEQFF.

V and J are TRBV6-6 and TRBJ1-5; weak D call: TRBD1 (5 bases). Looked up from germline, CDR1 is MNHNY and CDR2 is SVGAGI (reference sequence). The V end lost 10 bases, the J end lost 2 bases, and 12 bases lay between the germline ends. The CDR3 contains 13 residues. The CDR3 reads CATNKQGNQPQHF. DNA of the CDR3: TGTGCCACCAACAAACAGGGCAATCAGCCCCAGCATTTT.

V and J are TRBV11-2 and TRBJ1-1; 8 positions agree with TRBD1. The germline CDR1 and CDR2 sequences are SGHAT and FQNNGV. V lost 5 bases, J lost 5 bases, and 10 bases stayed unmatched. The CDR3 loop spans 15 amino acids. In DNA form, the CDR3 reads TGTGCCAGCAGCCCCTCTTGGACAGGGCGAACTGAAGCTTTCTTT. Protein product: CASSPSWTGRTEAFF.

This clone was counted a single time. Here the CDR3 DNA reads TGTGCCACTAACTCCTACAATGAGCAGTTCTTC. This encodes CATNSYNEQFF. The genes are TRBV6-5 and TRBJ2-1, with D uncertain. This CDR3 is built from 11 residues. V lost 10 bases and J 0 bases, leaving 4 bases between the germline ends. CDR1 and CDR2 from the germline V gene are MNHEY and SVGAGI.

The chain employs TRBV7-9 and TRBJ2-1; possible D gene TRBD2, 6 bases. Per the germline V gene, CDR1 is SEHNR and CDR2 is FQNEAQ (reference sequence). V lost 2 bases, J lost 3 bases, and 11 bases lay in between. This CDR3 has 15 residues. CDR3 bases: TGTGCCAGCAGCTTACCCGGGGGATACTACAATGAGCAGTTCTTC. It is translated as CASSLPGGYYNEQFF. Together with reference TRBV7-9 and TRBJ2-1, the CDR3 gives the full variable domain: DTGVSQNPRHKITKRGQNVTFRCDPISEHNRLYWYRQTLGQGPEFLTYFQNEAQLEKSRLLSDRFSAERPKGSFSTLEIQRTEQGDSAMYLCASSLPGGYYNEQFFGPGTRLTVL.

This chain links TRBV7-3 with TRBJ2-2, with D possibly being TRBD2 (5 bases). Germline assignment: CDR1 SGHTA and CDR2 FQGTGA. V shed 5 bases and J shed 8 bases, with 9 bases lying between them. The CDR3 spans 12 residues. The CDR3: CASSLPGGELFF. The CDR3 region has the DNA TGTGCCAGCAGCCTCCCGGGGGGGGAGCTGTTTTTT.

Here the CDR3 DNA reads TGCGCCAGCAGTTTAGACAGGCCGGCGTTTGGGCCTTTCTTT. This gives the protein CASSLDRPAFGPFF. The chain carries TRBV5-1 and TRBJ1-1; possible D gene TRBD1, 6 bases. Germline CDR1 reads SGHRS; CDR2 reads YFSETQ. The germline V and J ends were trimmed by 5 bases and 12 bases, with 23 bases remaining between them. CDR3 length: 14 amino acids.

J is TRBJ1-1 and V is TRBV9; 10 bases are a match to TRBD1. J was trimmed by 6 bases and V by 3 bases; bases with no gene match: 8. CDR3 length equals 15 residues. Germline V gene sequence: CDR1 SGDLS, CDR2 YYNGEE. The CDR3 DNA is TGTGCCAGCAGCGCCACGGGACAGGGGTTGGCTGAAGCTTTCTTT. Protein sequence: CASSATGQGLAEAFF.

This chain connects TRBV15 to TRBJ2-1, with unresolved D. Trimming shortened V by 0 bases and J by 0 bases, and 12 bases separated the two germline ends. The CDR3 has 17 amino acids. Germline lookup yields CDR1 LNHNV and CDR2 YYDKDF (reference sequence). The CDR3 reads CATSRDQRLSSYNEQFF. The CDR3, as DNA: TGTGCCACCAGCAGAGATCAGAGGCTGAGCTCCTACAATGAGCAGTTCTTC.

This chain joins TRBV7-9 and TRBJ1-1; D not certain. V was cut by 1 base and J by 5 bases, with 8 bases left in between. The CDR3 has 13 residues. Per germline, CDR1 SEHNR and CDR2 FQNEAQ (reference sequence). Written as DNA, the CDR3 is TGTGCCAGCAGCTTAGAACCGAGAACTGAAGCTTTCTTT. This encodes CASSLEPRTEAFF.

V usage is TRBV5-4 and J usage is TRBJ2-5, with D perhaps TRBD1 (5 bases). Germline CDR1 is SGHNT and CDR2 is YYREEE (reference sequence). This CDR3 comprises 16 residues. The V end lost 1 base, the J end lost 1 base, and 14 bases lay between the germline ends. The CDR3 protein is CASSLSQGMGQETQYF. The DNA of the CDR3 is TGTGCCAGCAGCTTGTCCCAGGGTATGGGCCAAGAGACCCAGTACTTC.

This clone was seen once. The chain joins TRBV27 to TRBJ2-1; 8 bases line up with TRBD2. The V gene end was trimmed by 5 bases and the J gene end by 5 bases; junction bases not matched to a gene: 8. Germline V CDR1 and CDR2: MNHEY, SMNVEV (reference sequence). The CDR3 is made up of 15 amino acids. The CDR3 is CASSTGLVENNEQFF. CDR3 in DNA: TGTGCCAGCAGTACGGGACTAGTGGAAAACAATGAGCAGTTCTTC.

The genes are TRBV7-9 and TRBJ2-5; D remains ambiguous. CDR1 SEHNR and CDR2 FQNEAQ come from the germline V gene (reference sequence). This CDR3 is 15 amino acids long. Trimming took off 0 bases at V and 2 bases at J, with 10 bases between the two ends. CDR3 sequence reads: CASSLARLLQETQYF. The CDR3 DNA follows: TGTGCCAGCAGCTTAGCCAGGCTGTTACAAGAGACCCAGTACTTC.

As DNA, the CDR3 is TGCGCCAGCAGCCAACCGACAGGGGGCAATGAGCAGTTCTTC. Its protein is CASSQPTGGNEQFF. The V and J genes are TRBV4-3 and TRBJ2-1, with 9 bases lining up with TRBD1. The germline V gene has CDR1 LGHNA and CDR2 YSLEER. CDR3 size: 14 residues. Unmatched junction bases numbered 2, after V lost 2 bases and J lost 6 bases.

The V call is TRBV10-3, the J call TRBJ1-6; the match to TRBD1 covers 8 bases. The CDR3 spans 12 residues. Losses at the gene ends were 10 bases for V and 7 bases for J; bases not matched to a gene: 3. Looked up from germline, CDR1 is ENHRY and CDR2 is SYGVKD. CDR3: CATGQENSPLHF. In DNA form, the CDR3 reads TGTGCCACGGGACAGGAGAATTCACCCCTCCACTTT.